The rows below give T cell receptor beta chains drawn from one sample of a study of PD-L1 blockade in urothelial cancer. TCRdb's table, derived via immunoSEQ multiplex PCR, lists solely in-frame clones and lacks some. The table includes about 30,000 clones, 80% to 90% detected once. The sample here was PBMCs, taken around atezolizumab (anti-PD-L1) treatment. These receptors came from a man at least 80 years old with urothelial cancer. Each CDR3 is given with its conserved first and last residue. The D gene is left open where the match is weak.

v_call: TRBV28; d_call: TRBD2; cdr3_aa: CASSSGLVAGELFF
v_call: TRBV5-4; d_call: .; cdr3_aa: CASSLTRGSANEKLFF
v_call: TRBV18; d_call: .; cdr3_aa: CASSRGAGQPQHF
v_call: TRBV2; d_call: TRBD2; cdr3_aa: CASRPGTSGYEQYF
v_call: TRBV5-6; d_call: TRBD2; cdr3_aa: CASSPLAPNTGELFF
v_call: TRBV6-5; d_call: .; cdr3_aa: CASRRTFAGSYEQYF
v_call: TRBV14; d_call: .; cdr3_aa: CASSDPAGSTDTQYF
v_call: TRBV28; d_call: TRBD1; cdr3_aa: CASSLGLTWTGSYEQYF
v_call: TRBV9; d_call: TRBD2; cdr3_aa: CASSVGLAGGFNEQFF
v_call: TRBV5-1; d_call: TRBD2; cdr3_aa: CASSPGGLAGRRSNEQFF
v_call: TRBV21-1; d_call: .; cdr3_aa: CASPNPRLVSEQFF
v_call: TRBV5-4; d_call: TRBD1; cdr3_aa: CASSLWTGGLGGELFF
v_call: TRBV18; d_call: .; cdr3_aa: CASSPEVNTEAFF
v_call: TRBV7-8; d_call: TRBD2; cdr3_aa: CASRGLAGATYEQYF
v_call: TRBV7-2; d_call: TRBD1; cdr3_aa: CASSSDRQPPYEQYF
v_call: TRBV5-1; d_call: .; cdr3_aa: CASTLPRAQGSDTQYF
v_call: TRBV2; d_call: TRBD1; cdr3_aa: CASIKSRDSSYQPQHF
v_call: TRBV4-3; d_call: .; cdr3_aa: CASSHVQGSSGELFF
v_call: TRBV5-6; d_call: TRBD1; cdr3_aa: CASRLTGGETQYF
v_call: TRBV14; d_call: .; cdr3_aa: CASSPLGEKGGYTF
v_call: TRBV18; d_call: TRBD1; cdr3_aa: CASSWTGYNEQFF
v_call: TRBV4-1; d_call: .; cdr3_aa: CASSQAGQRAYEQYF
v_call: TRBV19; d_call: TRBD1; cdr3_aa: CASSRLDREGTDTQYF
v_call: TRBV5-1; d_call: TRBD2; cdr3_aa: CASSAGLAGVGSYEQYF
v_call: TRBV28; d_call: .; cdr3_aa: CASFVGNQPQHF
v_call: TRBV5-4; d_call: .; cdr3_aa: CASNLLSQGRNTGELFF
v_call: TRBV18; d_call: .; cdr3_aa: CASSPPDLHTQYF
v_call: TRBV30; d_call: .; cdr3_aa: CAWSVVISEAFF
v_call: TRBV10-2; d_call: TRBD1; cdr3_aa: CASRQGQGNYEQYF
v_call: TRBV19; d_call: .; cdr3_aa: CASTLDLGRNTEAFF
v_call: TRBV6-5; d_call: TRBD1; cdr3_aa: CASSFDRGSYGYTF
v_call: TRBV10-2; d_call: .; cdr3_aa: CASSGSGAVYNEQFF
v_call: TRBV7-2; d_call: .; cdr3_aa: CASSTLTESYEQYF
v_call: TRBV4-1; d_call: .; cdr3_aa: CASSHPLDRNTEAFF
v_call: TRBV6-6; d_call: TRBD1; cdr3_aa: CASSSPTTGKEEQFF
v_call: TRBV27; d_call: TRBD1; cdr3_aa: CASSLSPPTGGNSPLHF
v_call: TRBV7-9; d_call: TRBD1; cdr3_aa: CASSLGDRVMETQYF
v_call: TRBV18; d_call: .; cdr3_aa: CASSPIGPQVWTDTQYF
v_call: TRBV11-2; d_call: .; cdr3_aa: CASSSPSTDTQYF
v_call: TRBV29-1; d_call: TRBD2; cdr3_aa: CSVLAGVRGDYNEQFF
v_call: TRBV5-1; d_call: TRBD2; cdr3_aa: CASSLPLAGTYEQYF
v_call: TRBV18; d_call: .; cdr3_aa: CASSPGQVGVQYF
v_call: TRBV11-2; d_call: .; cdr3_aa: CASSLDTGIQYF
v_call: TRBV7-9; d_call: .; cdr3_aa: CASSPRDEQYF
v_call: TRBV27; d_call: .; cdr3_aa: CASSSPQGPEKLFF
v_call: TRBV6-1; d_call: TRBD2; cdr3_aa: CASSALAGGLDNEQFF
v_call: TRBV7-2; d_call: .; cdr3_aa: CASSLVLTEQYF
v_call: TRBV19; d_call: TRBD1; cdr3_aa: CASSIRTGGFTDTQYF
v_call: TRBV19; d_call: .; cdr3_aa: CASSQGWNQPQHF
v_call: TRBV5-6; d_call: .; cdr3_aa: CASSLQGNARTYEQYF
v_call: TRBV16; d_call: .; cdr3_aa: CASSPRGADGANVLTF
v_call: TRBV15; d_call: TRBD1; cdr3_aa: CATSRDRNRGNEQYF
v_call: TRBV10-3; d_call: .; cdr3_aa: CAISEKGGDTEAFF
v_call: TRBV18; d_call: .; cdr3_aa: CASSPVRTEETQYF
v_call: TRBV7-9; d_call: TRBD1; cdr3_aa: CASSLETGVGEKLFF
v_call: TRBV7-8; d_call: .; cdr3_aa: CASSLGPQNPWEKLFF
v_call: TRBV27; d_call: TRBD2; cdr3_aa: CASSVSSGDYNEQFF
v_call: TRBV19; d_call: TRBD1; cdr3_aa: CASAPDRVTEAFF
v_call: TRBV13; d_call: TRBD1; cdr3_aa: CASRHTGGRSYNEQFF
v_call: TRBV4-3; d_call: .; cdr3_aa: CASSQGAERTTLYNEQFF